One T cell receptor (beta chain) is described in this entry. Antigen unknown. This entry is derived from a study of PD-L1 blockade in urothelial cancer. Study overall: Blood underwent analysis 3 weeks (second dose) and 6 weeks after treatment began.

Assay: immunoSEQ multiplex PCR; the TCRdb copy retains only in-frame clones and omits some. The sample shows about 120,000 clones, around nine tenths of them seen only once. Noted time point: peripheral blood 6 weeks after treatment start. Findings and caveats of the study: Lower pretreatment blood TCR clonality, under the median, predicted better survival, researchers reported.

This clonotype was sampled from a man aged 55-75 years with urothelial cancer. Here the sequenced sample was PBMCs, taken around atezolizumab (anti-PD-L1) treatment.

The CDR3 bases are TGTGCCAGCAGCTTACTGGGTGGGCGAACTGAAGCTTTCTTT. Translating gives CASSLLGGRTEAFF. V usage is TRBV7-2 and J usage is TRBJ1-1; no firm D call. Germline CDR1 reads SGHTA; CDR2 reads FQGNSA. V lost 2 bases and J 5 bases, leaving 12 bases between the germline ends. There are 14 residues in the CDR3.